This T cell receptor (beta chain) is from a study of blood T cell repertoires in COVID-19. The V segment lost 5 bases and the J segment 6 bases; nucleotides outside the gene matches: 4. The germline CDR1 and CDR2 sequences are LGHDT and YNNKEL (reference sequence). This CDR3 is built from 14 residues. The protocol was immunoSEQ multiplex PCR, while the TCRdb copy is restricted to in-frame clones and leaves out a portion. Of around 300,000 clones in the sample, 75% to 90% were seen once. Specimen: PBMCs or T cells enriched from blood (not recorded which). This chain links TRBV3-1 (or the pseudogene TRBV3-2) with TRBJ1-6, with 7 bases identical to TRBD1. The receptor's source is a woman aged 40 to 50 who had recovered from COVID-19. DNA for the CDR3: TGTGCCAGCAGCTATCGACAGGGTAATTCACCCCTCCACTTT. Its protein is CASSYRQGNSPLHF.